Each of the 20 T cell receptor beta chains below was sequenced from the same sample in a study of T cell repertoires in cytomegalovirus infection. Their antigens remain unidentified. TCRdb fed the reads into MiXCR, producing one record per CDR3 protein. This sample has roughly 110,000 distinct CDR3 sequences, with over 9.5% found just once. Material for sequencing was PBMCs, sequenced either directly or after in vitro stimulation (not recorded which). Receptors originate from a human donor in good health (CMV status not recorded). Some clones in this sample may be carry-over from other donors' samples.

The chain carries TRBV2 and TRBJ1-1; D is unclear. Germline lookup yields CDR1 SNHLY and CDR2 FYNNEI. This CDR3 contains 10 residues. V was shortened by 4 bases and J by 8 bases, with 5 bases between the two germline ends. The CDR3 DNA reads as TGTGCCAGCAGTGTCGGAGAAGCTTTCTTT. It is translated as CASSVGEAFF.

This clonotype was seen many times. The chain couples TRBV7-2 to TRBJ1-3; D not certain. Germline CDR1 SGHTA, CDR2 FQGNSA. Trimming left V 1 base short and J 2 bases short, with 6 bases between. CDR3 size: 14 residues. The CDR3 reads CASSLDFPGNTIYF. CDR3 coding DNA: TGTGCCAGCAGCTTAGACTTCCCTGGAAACACCATATATTTT.

This clonotype was counted a few times. This sequence joins TRBV11-3 and TRBJ2-3; a possible D gene is TRBD1 (7 bases). V was clipped by 8 bases and J by 6 bases, with 18 bases between them. This CDR3 region has 14 residues. Germline assignment: CDR1 SGHNT and CDR2 YENEEA. CDR3 sequence: CASAGGSVGDTQYF. Here the CDR3 DNA reads TGTGCCAGCGCAGGGGGGTCGGTTGGGGATACGCAGTATTTT.

The chain couples TRBV24-1 to TRBJ2-1; 10 bases line up with TRBD2. This CDR3 has 14 amino acids. The trim removed 11 bases at V and 6 bases at J, leaving 9 bases unmatched. The V gene's germline CDR1 is KGHDR and CDR2 SFDVKD. The CDR3 DNA sequence: TGTGCCATCCAGGGAGCGGGAGGGTCCAATGAGCAGTTCTTC. Protein sequence: CAIQGAGGSNEQFF.

This clonotype was counted only a few times. This chain connects TRBV14 to TRBJ2-1; D is unresolved. CDR1 is SGHDN and CDR2 is FVKESK in the germline V gene. Deletions cut 1 base from V and 3 bases from J, with 7 bases between. The CDR3 consists of 14 residues. CDR3 sequence reads: CASSQVGVYNEQFF. The DNA for the CDR3 is TGTGCCAGCAGCCAAGTCGGTGTCTACAATGAGCAGTTCTTC.

This clonotype was found a few times. This sequence joins TRBV7-2 and TRBJ1-1; D gene unclear. The V gene's germline CDR1 is SGHTA and CDR2 FQGNSA. The V end lost 1 base, the J end lost 1 base, and 7 bases lay between the germline ends. The CDR3 covers 14 residues. In nucleotides, the CDR3 is TGTGCCAGCAGCTTAGTACCGACGAACACTGAAGCTTTCTTT. Its protein product is CASSLVPTNTEAFF.

This clonotype was detected a few times. V gene TRBV6-1 combines with J gene TRBJ2-3; TRBD2 matches at 12 bases. The germline V gene encodes CDR1 MNHNS and CDR2 SASEGT. V dropped 7 bases and J dropped 3; count of bases not matched to a gene: 5. CDR3 length: 15 amino acids. As DNA, the CDR3 is TGTGCCAGCAAGCTAGCGGGAGGGAGGACAGATACGCAGTATTTT. Its translation is CASKLAGGRTDTQYF.

The rearrangement joins TRBV19 to TRBJ2-1, with D possibly being TRBD2 (7 bases). The V gene lost 8 bases and the J gene lost 8 bases, with 25 bases spanning the gap. CDR1 is LNHDA and CDR2 is SQIVND in the germline V gene (reference sequence). This CDR3 has 16 residues. In DNA, the CDR3 is TGTGCCAGTGTCGGCCCCGGGGGAGGGGGTATCGATGAGCAGTTCTTC. As protein: CASVGPGGGGIDEQFF.

The CDR3 DNA follows: TGTGCCAGCAGTTTTAGTGGGAGAGGCGAGACCCAGTACTTC. This encodes CASSFSGRGETQYF. V gene TRBV28 combines with J gene TRBJ2-5; maybe TRBD2 (5 bases). V lost 3 bases, J lost 5 bases, and 13 bases lay in between. This CDR3 has 14 residues. Germline V gene data show CDR1 as MDHEN and CDR2 as SYDVKM. The entire variable domain, with the rest obtained from reference TRBV28 and TRBJ2-5, is as follows: DVKVTQSSRYLVKRTGEKVFLECVQDMDHENMFWYRQDPGLGLRLIYFSYDVKMKEKGDIPEGYSVSREKKERFSLILESASTNQTSMYLCASSFSGRGETQYFGPGTRLLVL.

This clonotype showed up many times. The V and J genes are TRBV12-3 or TRBV12-4 and TRBJ2-2; D ambiguous. There are 13 residues in the CDR3. V shed 2 bases and J shed 7 bases, with 8 bases lying between them. The CDR3 DNA sequence: TGTGCCAGCAGTTTAACTGGGATCGGGGAGCTGTTTTTT. Protein sequence: CASSLTGIGELFF.

Note on this clonotype: One end of the junction fails to match germline, which may point to a read error. J is TRBJ2-3 and V is TRBV6-1; tentative D call: TRBD2 (5 bases). The germline V gene encodes CDR1 MNHNS and CDR2 SASEGT. This CDR3 comprises 16 residues. The DNA of the CDR3 is TGTGCCAGCAGTCGTAGACTACCGAGCCGCACAGATGCGCAGTATTTT. Its protein is CASSRRLPSRTDAQYF.

This clonotype has a count of ten or more. A junction boundary mismatches the germline segment, possibly from a read error. The chain couples TRBV6-6 to TRBJ2-5; D unresolved. The CDR3 contains 11 residues. Germline assignment: CDR1 MNHNY and CDR2 SVGAGI (reference sequence). The CDR3 bases are TGTGCCTGCAGACTCCAAGAGACCCAGTACTTC. It yields the protein CACRLQETQYF.

This clonotype was detected many times. This chain connects TRBV3-1 to TRBJ1-1; D is undetermined. V lost 5 bases and J lost 1, with 8 bases in between. Germline loops: CDR1 LGHDT, CDR2 YNNKEL (reference sequence). The CDR3 covers 13 residues. The CDR3 DNA sequence: TGTGCCAGCAGCTTGAATGAGAACACTGAAGCTTTCTTT. Its translation is CASSLNENTEAFF. The whole variable domain, remainder taken from reference TRBV3-1 and TRBJ1-1, is DTAVSQTPKYLVTQMGNDKSIKCEQNLGHDTMYWYKQDSKKFLKIMFSYNNKELIINETVPNRFSPKSPDKAHLNLHINSLELGDSAVYFCASSLNENTEAFFGQGTRLTVV.

This sequence joins TRBV12-3 or TRBV12-4 and TRBJ1-1, with unresolved D. The length of the CDR3 is 16 residues. Trimming stripped 5 bases from V and 7 bases from J, with 23 bases between. CDR3 DNA sequence: TGTGCCAGCAGTCCCAGACGACTTGGGCCCCGACATGAAGCTTTCTTT. Its protein product is CASSPRRLGPRHEAFF.

The chain employs TRBV5-1 and TRBJ2-1, with 8 bases fitting TRBD2. With 3 bases clipped from V and 2 bases from J, the junction kept 16 bases outside the gene matches. This CDR3 is built from 19 residues. Germline CDR1 SGHRS, CDR2 YFSETQ. CDR3 region: CASSSTGLVGGATYNEQFF. CDR3 nucleotide sequence: TGCGCCAGCAGCTCGACGGGACTAGTGGGAGGGGCGACCTACAATGAGCAGTTCTTC.

This clonotype was seen repeatedly, ten times or more. This chain uses TRBV6-5 with TRBJ2-7, with 11 bases that match TRBD2. This CDR3 has 15 amino acids. V was clipped by 5 bases and J by 4 bases; unmatched bases: 7. Germline V gives CDR1 MNHEY, CDR2 SVGAGI. This CDR3 is CASSTLASGRYEQYV. The CDR3 coding sequence is TGTGCCAGCAGTACGCTGGCTAGCGGGAGGTACGAGCAGTACGTC.

At least ten counts were recorded for this clonotype. The chain is built from TRBV27 and TRBJ1-5; 9 positions match TRBD1. V was pared by 5 bases and J by 5 bases, with 16 bases of the junction left unmatched. Germline assignment: CDR1 MNHEY and CDR2 SMNVEV (reference sequence). The CDR3 runs 18 residues. CDR3 loop: CASSPGLRTGVGHQPQHF. The DNA of the CDR3 is TGTGCCAGCAGTCCCGGTCTTCGGACAGGGGTTGGGCATCAGCCCCAGCATTTT.

V is TRBV4-1 and J is TRBJ2-6; D is unresolved. Germline-derived CDR1 and CDR2 are MGHRA and YSYEKL. The CDR3 has 18 residues. Trimming took off 0 bases at V and 2 bases at J, with 14 bases between the two ends. The CDR3 protein is CASSQESYRGPGANVLTF. CDR3 DNA sequence: TGCGCCAGCAGCCAAGAGAGCTATCGCGGTCCTGGGGCCAACGTCCTGACTTTC.

This clonotype showed up just a few times. The chain couples TRBV5-4 to TRBJ2-3; D gene uncertain. The CDR3 extends over 13 amino acids. V lost 6 bases to trimming and J lost 3 bases, with 11 bases between them. Germline CDR1 reads SGHNT; CDR2 reads YYREEE (reference sequence). CDR3 in DNA: TGTGCCAGCACCCCACCGACAACAGATACGCAGTATTTT. Protein sequence: CASTPPTTDTQYF.

There are a few counts of this clonotype. The V call is TRBV5-1, the J call TRBJ1-1; D is possibly TRBD1 (5 bases). V was trimmed by 3 bases and J by 7 bases, leaving 19 bases between them. Germline V gene lookup returns CDR1 SGHRS and CDR2 YFSETQ. This CDR3 contains 15 residues. CDR3 DNA sequence: TGCGCCAGCAGCTCTCGACCGAAAGGGGACCTTGAAGCTTTCTTT. It translates to CASSSRPKGDLEAFF.